The next 11 T cell receptor beta chains were all read from a single sample in a study of cytotoxic CD8 clonotypes in ibrutinib-treated CLL. This table comes from immunoSEQ multiplex PCR, and its TCRdb copy is limited to in-frame clones, with some not included. The sample consists of approximately 130,000 clones, 84% of them appearing once. The starting material was PBMCs, obtained after 24 months of ibrutinib treatment. The receptors originated from a human donor with chronic lymphocytic leukemia.

The chain couples TRBV7-9 to TRBJ2-5; D ambiguous. V shed 2 bases and J shed 5 bases, with 9 bases lying between them. The CDR3 is 13 amino acids. Per the germline V gene, CDR1 is SEHNR and CDR2 is FQNEAQ (reference sequence). This CDR3 reads CASSLRDTETQYF. CDR3 bases: TGTGCCAGCAGCTTAAGGGATACGGAGACCCAGTACTTC.

The V call is TRBV2, the J call TRBJ1-1, with D perhaps TRBD1 (5 bases). The CDR3 is 13 amino acids. Deletions cut 8 bases from V and 1 base from J, with 11 bases between. Per the germline V gene, CDR1 is SNHLY and CDR2 is FYNNEI. CDR3 nucleotide sequence: TGTGCCAGCTTCTTCGACAGGAACACTGAAGCTTTCTTT. Residues: CASFFDRNTEAFF.

This chain joins TRBV14 and TRBJ2-3; D not resolved. CDR3 length: 15 amino acids. V was shortened by 4 bases and J by 3 bases, with 14 bases between the two germline ends. In germline, CDR1 is SGHDN, CDR2 FVKESK. The CDR3 is CASSLQPLGTDTQYF. The CDR3 DNA reads TGTGCCAGCAGCCTGCAACCCCTAGGAACAGATACGCAGTATTTT.

This rearrangement joins TRBV10-3 to TRBJ1-5; 7 nucleotides align to TRBD1. The trim removed 4 bases at V and 5 bases at J, leaving 8 bases unmatched. This CDR3 region has 15 residues. Germline V gives CDR1 ENHRY, CDR2 SYGVKD. This CDR3 reads CAISVGDSEHQPQHF. CDR3 bases: TGTGCCATCAGTGTGGGGGACAGCGAGCATCAGCCCCAGCATTTT.

The CDR3 is CASSYSGTGELFF. CDR3 bases: TGTGCCAGCAGTTACTCAGGCACCGGGGAGCTGTTTTTT. The rearrangement joins TRBV6-6 to TRBJ2-2; no clear D gene. The length of the CDR3 is 13 residues. The V and J ends lost 0 bases and 4 bases respectively, with 3 bases between them. From germline, CDR1 is MNHNY and CDR2 SVGAGI (reference sequence).

The CDR3 nucleotides read TGTGCCAGCGGCCCATCGGGGCTTTATGGCTACACCTTC. Its translation is CASGPSGLYGYTF. The J gene is TRBJ1-2, the V gene TRBV9; maybe TRBD1 (5 bases). Germline CDR1 reads SGDLS; CDR2 reads YYNGEE. Trimming cost V 7 bases and J 5 bases, with 15 bases left between them. There are 13 residues in the CDR3. The full variable domain, completed using reference TRBV9 and TRBJ1-2, is DSGVTQTPKHLITATGQRVTLRCSPRSGDLSVYWYQQSLDQGLQFLIQYYNGEERAKGNILERFSAQQFPDLHSELNLSSLELGDSALYFCASGPSGLYGYTFGSGTRLTVV.

This clone turned up a few times. Here the CDR3 DNA reads TGTGCCAGTAGTATTAGTACAGGGAAACACAATCAGCCCCAGCATTTT. The encoded protein is CASSISTGKHNQPQHF. The genes are TRBV19 and TRBJ1-5; a possible D gene is TRBD1 (6 bases). V shed 3 bases and J shed 3 bases, with 15 bases lying between them. Germline V gene lookup returns CDR1 LNHDA and CDR2 SQIVND (reference sequence). The CDR3 length is 16 residues.

The chain carries TRBV29-1 and TRBJ2-2; D perhaps matches TRBD1 (6 bases). The CDR3 spans 12 residues. Trimming stripped 4 bases from V and 4 bases from J, with 7 bases between. Germline CDR1 and CDR2: SQVTM and ANQGSEA. CDR3 loop: CSVGGGTGELFF. The CDR3 nucleotides are TGCAGCGTTGGAGGGGGCACCGGGGAGCTGTTTTTT.

In this sample, this clone turned up once. The gene calls are TRBV5-4 and TRBJ2-5, with TRBD1 matching over 8 bases. From germline, CDR1 is SGHNT and CDR2 YYREEE (reference sequence). The CDR3 has 14 amino acids. The V and J ends lost 4 bases and 5 bases, in that order; junction bases with no gene match: 7. The CDR3 is CASSNPGGGETQYF. DNA for the CDR3: TGTGCCAGCAGCAATCCAGGGGGCGGTGAGACCCAGTACTTC.

In this sample, this clone turned up once. The rearrangement uses TRBV19 and TRBJ2-7; possibly TRBD2 for D (6 bases). The CDR3 totals 15 residues. Trimming stripped 1 base from V and 0 bases from J, with 10 bases between. CDR1 LNHDA and CDR2 SQIVND come from the germline V gene (reference sequence). The CDR3 region is CASSIGGLLSYEQYF. CDR3 nucleotides: TGTGCCAGTAGTATAGGGGGACTCCTCTCCTACGAGCAGTACTTC.

This CDR3 reads CATHGRAFSYEQYF. The CDR3 nucleotides are TGTGCCACCCACGGGCGGGCCTTTTCCTACGAGCAGTACTTC. The V and J genes are TRBV6-5 and TRBJ2-7; D is perhaps TRBD2 (5 bases). The CDR3 has 14 amino acids. The V and J ends lost 10 bases and 1 base respectively, with 17 bases between them. CDR1 is MNHEY and CDR2 is SVGAGI in the germline V gene.